Here is one T cell receptor beta chain with its context. This record belongs to a study of T cells in narcolepsy. TCRdb's table, derived via immunoSEQ multiplex PCR, lists solely in-frame clones and lacks some. The data contain about 30,000 clones, roughly four fifths of them singletons. Trimming left V 2 bases short and J 7 bases short, with 7 bases between. Germline loops: CDR1 SGDLS, CDR2 YYNGEE. The CDR3 consists of 13 residues. The chain employs TRBV9 and TRBJ1-6, with D maybe TRBD1 (5 bases). Sequences were obtained from CD45RA- memory CD4+ T cells from PBMCs. The TCR was taken from a human donor with narcolepsy. CDR3 coding DNA: TGTGCCAGCAGCGTCAGGGAGAATTCACCCCTCCACTTT. Translating gives CASSVRENSPLHF.